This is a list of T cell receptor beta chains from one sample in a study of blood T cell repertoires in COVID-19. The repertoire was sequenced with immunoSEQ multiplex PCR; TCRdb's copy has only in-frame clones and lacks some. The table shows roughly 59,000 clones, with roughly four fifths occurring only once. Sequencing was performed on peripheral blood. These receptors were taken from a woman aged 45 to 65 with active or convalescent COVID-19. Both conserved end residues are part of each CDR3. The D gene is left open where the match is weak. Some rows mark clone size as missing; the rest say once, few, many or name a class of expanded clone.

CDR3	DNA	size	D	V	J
CASSKERGKNGYTF	TGTGCCAGCAGCAAAGAAAGGGGCAAGAATGGCTACACCTTC	.	.	TRBV21-1	TRBJ1-2
CASSLQDWTGLRGYTF	TGTGCCAGCAGCCTCCAGGACTGGACAGGGTTAAGGGGCTACACCTTC	.	TRBD1	TRBV7-3	TRBJ1-2
CASSRGDGTSGELFF	TGTGCCAGCAGTAGGGGTGACGGCACATCGGGGGAGCTGTTTTTT	once	.	TRBV6-2/TRBV6-3	TRBJ2-2
CATSRGDTEAFF	TGTGCCACCAGCAGGGGAGACACTGAAGCTTTCTTT	.	.	TRBV6-5	TRBJ1-1
CASSYHSDFYEQYF	TGTGCCAGCAGTTACCACTCCGACTTCTACGAGCAGTACTTC	.	.	TRBV6-5	TRBJ2-7
CASSLEGQGVTEAFF	TGTGCCAGCAGCTTGGAAGGACAGGGGGTGACTGAAGCTTTCTTT	.	TRBD1	TRBV7-3	TRBJ1-1
CASSRGGEGGYTF	TGTGCCAGCAGCCGCGGGGGAGAGGGTGGCTACACCTTC	.	.	TRBV6-5	TRBJ1-2
CASSGALNEKLFF	TGTGCCAGCAGCGGAGCGTTAAATGAAAAACTGTTTTTT	.	.	TRBV7-8	TRBJ1-4
CASSSDRVKLFF	TGTGCCAGCAGCTCGGACAGGGTAAAGCTGTTTTTT	.	TRBD1	TRBV7-8	TRBJ2-2
CASSWGQPTGELFF	TGTGCCAGCAGTTGGGGACAGCCCACCGGGGAGCTGTTTTTT	.	TRBD1	TRBV6-5	TRBJ2-2
CASSPSGRASNEQFF	TGTGCCAGCAGCCCTAGCGGGAGGGCCTCTAATGAGCAGTTCTTC	once	TRBD2	TRBV7-2	TRBJ2-1
CASSYDRSSGNTIYF	TGTGCCAGTAGTTATGACAGGAGCTCTGGAAACACCATATATTTT	.	.	TRBV19	TRBJ1-3
CASSLNTGPSPLHF	TGTGCCAGCAGCTTAAATACAGGACCTTCACCCCTCCACTTT	.	.	TRBV7-3	TRBJ1-6
CAISGAGGLGNTQYF	TGTGCCATCAGTGGCGCGGGAGGCCTCGGAAATACGCAGTATTTT	.	TRBD2	TRBV10-3	TRBJ2-3
CASSRTGRTGELFF	TGTGCCAGTAGTAGGACAGGGCGTACCGGGGAGCTGTTTTTT	.	TRBD1	TRBV19	TRBJ2-2
CASSLRGDTEAFF	TGTGCCAGCAGCCTCCGGGGGGACACTGAAGCTTTCTTT	few	.	TRBV3-1/TRBV3-2	TRBJ1-1
CASSTGGVQEDTQYF	TGTGCCAGTAGTACGGGAGGGGTACAGGAAGATACGCAGTATTTT	.	TRBD2	TRBV19	TRBJ2-3
CASNPGRATDTQYF	TGTGCCAGCAATCCCGGGAGGGCCACAGATACGCAGTATTTT	.	TRBD2	TRBV6-5	TRBJ2-3
CASSQDARFQETQYF	TGCGCCAGCAGCCAAGACGCACGGTTCCAAGAGACCCAGTACTTC	.	.	TRBV4-1	TRBJ2-5
CASTGGTNQETQYF	TGTGCCAGCACAGGGGGGACCAACCAAGAGACCCAGTACTTC	.	.	TRBV2	TRBJ2-5
CATSESGRPSDTQYF	TGTGCCACCAGTGAAAGCGGGAGGCCCTCGGATACGCAGTATTTT	.	TRBD2	TRBV24-1	TRBJ2-3
CASSQVRGYEQYF	TGCGCCAGCAGCCAAGTAAGAGGATACGAGCAGTACTTC	.	.	TRBV4-3	TRBJ2-7
CASSLREGLARSGELFF	TGTGCCAGCAGCTTGAGAGAGGGACTAGCACGCTCCGGGGAGCTGTTTTTT	.	TRBD2	TRBV5-6	TRBJ2-2
CASSLWAGDYEQYF	TGCGCCAGCAGCTTGTGGGCAGGGGACTACGAGCAGTACTTC	.	.	TRBV5-1	TRBJ2-7
CASSPTSGPQETQYF	TGTGCCAGCAGCCCGACTAGCGGGCCCCAAGAGACCCAGTACTTC	.	TRBD2	TRBV7-3	TRBJ2-5
CASSDSYRGRRETQYF	TGCGCCAGCAGTGACTCGTACAGGGGTAGAAGGGAGACCCAGTACTTC	.	TRBD1	TRBV10-2	TRBJ2-5
CASSLEGSGGPQETQYF	TGTGCCAGCAGCTTAGAAGGGTCAGGGGGCCCTCAAGAGACCCAGTACTTC	once	TRBD1	TRBV7-9	TRBJ2-5
CASSFSGTGMWEQYF	TGTGCCAGTAGTTTCTCCGGGACAGGGATGTGGGAGCAGTACTTC	.	TRBD1	TRBV19	TRBJ2-7
CASSLGAFLGANGYTF	TGTGCCAGCAGCTTAGGGGCCTTCTTGGGGGCGAATGGCTACACCTTC	.	.	TRBV7-2	TRBJ1-2
CASSKTGNWGYTF	TGTGCCAGCAGCAAAACAGGGAACTGGGGCTACACCTTC	.	.	TRBV7-2	TRBJ1-2
CASSQVTQGLGEQYF	TGTGCCAGCAGCCAAGTAACGCAGGGTTTGGGCGAGCAGTACTTC	once	.	TRBV3-1/TRBV3-2	TRBJ2-7
CATKDSNTDTQYF	TGTGCCACCAAGGACAGCAACACAGATACGCAGTATTTT	.	.	TRBV24-1	TRBJ2-3
CASSYSGPAGGNIQYF	TGTGCCAGCAGTTACTCGGGGCCAGCCGGGGGAAACATTCAGTACTTC	few	.	TRBV6-2/TRBV6-3	TRBJ2-4
CASSMTLRGNYGYTF	TGTGCCAGTAGTATGACCTTGCGGGGGAACTATGGCTACACCTTC	.	.	TRBV19	TRBJ1-2
CASSSLGRGKTEAFF	TGTGCCAGCAGTTCATTAGGGCGAGGGAAAACTGAAGCTTTCTTT	few	.	TRBV28	TRBJ1-1
CASSMGQYSNQPQHF	TGTGCCAGTAGTATGGGACAGTATAGCAATCAGCCCCAGCATTTT	.	TRBD1	TRBV19	TRBJ1-5
CASSLAWSGQTEQYF	TGTGCCAGCAGCTTGGCCTGGTCGGGACAGACCGAGCAGTACTTC	few	TRBD1	TRBV5-4	TRBJ2-7
CASSQGHDSYEAFF	TGTGCCAGCAGCCAAGGACATGACAGCTATGAAGCTTTCTTT	.	.	TRBV3-1/TRBV3-2	TRBJ1-1
CASSDRDRGFGGYTF	TGTGCCAGCAGTGACCGGGACAGGGGGTTCGGTGGCTACACCTTC	.	TRBD1	TRBV6-1	TRBJ1-2
CASRRDRGLGGYTF	TGTGCCAGCAGAAGAGACAGGGGATTGGGTGGCTACACCTTC	.	TRBD1	TRBV6-5	TRBJ1-2
CASSRGGGYEQYF	TGTGCCAGCAGCCGAGGGGGCGGGTACGAGCAGTACTTC	.	TRBD1	TRBV6-5	TRBJ2-7
CASSDGRGRGYTF	TGTGCCAGCAGTGATGGGAGAGGGCGTGGCTACACCTTC	.	.	TRBV6-1	TRBJ1-2
CASSLVVGGSTDTQYF	TGCGCCAGCAGCTTGGTCGTGGGAGGGAGCACAGATACGCAGTATTTT	.	TRBD2	TRBV5-1	TRBJ2-3
CASSLARTGVTEAFF	TGTGCCAGCAGCTTAGCTAGGACAGGGGTGACTGAAGCTTTCTTT	.	TRBD1	TRBV7-2	TRBJ1-1
CASSRGLAAVEDTQYF	TGTGCCAGCAGCCGGGGACTAGCGGCGGTAGAAGATACGCAGTATTTT	.	TRBD2	TRBV5-6	TRBJ2-3
CASSQAGYGSSYEQYF	TGTGCCAGCAGCCAAGCGGGGTATGGGAGCTCCTACGAGCAGTACTTC	once	TRBD2	TRBV7-8	TRBJ2-7
CASSLPSGSQETQYF	TGTGCCAGCAGCCTCCCCAGCGGGTCCCAAGAGACCCAGTACTTC	.	.	TRBV3-1/TRBV3-2	TRBJ2-5
CASSESWQFHGYTF	TGCGCCAGCAGTGAGTCGTGGCAGTTCCATGGCTACACCTTC	.	.	TRBV10-1	TRBJ1-2
CAIRGTSGQETQYF	TGTGCCATCAGGGGGACTAGCGGACAAGAGACCCAGTACTTC	.	TRBD2	TRBV10-3	TRBJ2-5
CASSEWAQAGNTIYF	TGTGCCAGCAGTGAATGGGCACAGGCTGGAAACACCATATATTTT	.	.	TRBV25-1	TRBJ1-3